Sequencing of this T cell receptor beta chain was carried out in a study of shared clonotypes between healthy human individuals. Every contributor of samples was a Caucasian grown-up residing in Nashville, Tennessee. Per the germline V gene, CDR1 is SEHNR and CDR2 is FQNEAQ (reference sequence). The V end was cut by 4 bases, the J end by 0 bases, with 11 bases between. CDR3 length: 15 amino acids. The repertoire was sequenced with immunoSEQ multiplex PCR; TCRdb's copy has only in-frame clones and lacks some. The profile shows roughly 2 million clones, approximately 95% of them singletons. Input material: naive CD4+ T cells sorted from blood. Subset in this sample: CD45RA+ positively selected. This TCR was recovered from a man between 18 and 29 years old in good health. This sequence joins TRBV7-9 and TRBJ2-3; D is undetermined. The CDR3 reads CASSSQKPSTDTQYF. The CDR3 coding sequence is TGTGCCAGCAGCTCTCAAAAACCTAGCACAGATACGCAGTATTTT.